These 20 T cell receptor beta chains share one sample of origin, sequenced in a study of T-cell memory formation after mild COVID-19. In TCRdb, the 5' RACE reads were re-called with MiXCR into one record per CDR3 protein. The data show 350,000 to 500,000 distinct CDR3 sequences, 20% to 30% seen once. The sequenced sample consisted of PBMCs or a T cell subset sorted from them (not recorded which). The origin of the receptors is an adult woman who had mild COVID-19 (a few samples of this study predate the infection). Cell type and time point are not known.

The chain links TRBV6-5 to TRBJ2-5; D is undetermined. Germline V gene data show CDR1 as MNHEY and CDR2 as SVGAGI. CDR3 length equals 14 residues. The V end was cut by 0 bases, the J end by 2 bases, with 7 bases between. CDR3 region: CASSYSPIQETQYF. The CDR3 DNA follows: TGTGCCAGCAGTTACTCCCCCATTCAAGAGACCCAGTACTTC.

Regarding this clonotype: Without the conserved terminal phenylalanine or tryptophan, this CDR3 likely stems from a read error. The V gene is TRBV5-1, the J gene TRBJ2-7; 7 positions agree with TRBD1. The CDR3 contains 14 residues. Trimming took 1 base from V and 4 from J; bases not matched to a gene: 5. Germline loops: CDR1 SGHRS, CDR2 YFSETQ. The CDR3 nucleotides are TGCGCCAGCAGCTTGCGGGACAGACTATACGAGCAGTACTTA. It yields the protein CASSLRDRLYEQYL.

This clonotype was seen a handful of times. The chain uses TRBV7-8 and TRBJ2-3; TRBD2 agrees at 7 bases. Germline CDR1 reads SGHVS; CDR2 reads FQNEAQ. The length of the CDR3 is 16 residues. V was clipped by 3 bases and J by 3 bases; unmatched bases: 9. The CDR3 nucleotides are TGTGCCAGCAGCTTGAACGAGCGGGATATTACAGATACGCAGTATTTT. The encoded protein is CASSLNERDITDTQYF.

This clonotype was seen more than once but under ten times. The gene calls are TRBV10-3 and TRBJ2-3; D is unresolved. V gave up 8 bases and J gave up 1 base, with 16 bases separating them. Germline V gives CDR1 ENHRY, CDR2 SYGVKD. The CDR3 is 15 amino acids. The CDR3: CAIRDGVGGTDTQYF. The CDR3 bases are TGTGCCATCCGAGATGGGGTTGGGGGCACAGATACGCAGTATTTT.

The gene calls are TRBV5-4 and TRBJ2-4; a possible D gene is TRBD1 (6 bases). Looked up from germline, CDR1 is SGHNT and CDR2 is YYREEE (reference sequence). V lost 1 base and J 3 bases, leaving 8 bases between the germline ends. The CDR3 is 14 residues long. The CDR3 loop is CASSLKGVKNIQYF. CDR3 coding DNA: TGTGCCAGCAGCTTGAAGGGGGTCAAAAACATTCAGTACTTC.

This clonotype was recorded a few times. The rearrangement joins TRBV4-1 to TRBJ2-1; TRBD2 agrees at 7 bases. The CDR3 is made up of 17 amino acids. CDR1 is MGHRA, CDR2 YSYEKL, per germline. V shed 5 bases and J 9 bases; nucleotides not matched to a gene: 19. Here the CDR3 reads CASSTLDALGPGGEQFF. DNA for the CDR3: TGCGCCAGCAGCACCCTCGACGCCCTAGGACCGGGGGGTGAGCAGTTCTTC.

This clonotype was found a few times. The genes are TRBV19 and TRBJ2-6; D not resolved. Trimming stripped 7 bases from V and 0 bases from J, with 7 bases between. Germline V lookup: CDR1 LNHDA, CDR2 SQIVND (reference sequence). This CDR3 is built from 14 residues. The CDR3 DNA follows: TGTGCCAGTATGTCTCTCTCTGGGGCCAACGTCCTGACTTTC. Amino acid sequence: CASMSLSGANVLTF. The whole variable domain, filled in from reference TRBV19 and TRBJ2-6, reads DGGITQSPKYLFRKEGQNVTLSCEQNLNHDAMYWYRQDPGQGLRLIYYSQIVNDFQKGDIAEGYSVSREKKESFPLTVTSAQKNPTAFYLCASMSLSGANVLTFGAGSRLTVL.

The chain employs TRBV9 and TRBJ2-2; D is possibly TRBD2 (5 bases). The CDR3 extends over 15 amino acids. The ends were cut back, 2 bases at V and 7 bases at J, with 15 bases in the middle. Germline V gene lookup returns CDR1 SGDLS and CDR2 YYNGEE. The CDR3 loop reads CASSVTPGFSGELFF. Written as DNA, the CDR3 is TGTGCCAGCAGCGTGACCCCGGGATTTAGCGGGGAGCTGTTTTTT.

This clonotype was seen more than once but under ten times. This chain uses TRBV11-2 with TRBJ2-1, with D maybe TRBD2 (5 bases). Trimming removed 4 bases at V and 9 bases at J, with 16 bases between. This CDR3 region has 14 residues. CDR1 and CDR2 (germline): SGHAT, FQNNGV. The CDR3 protein is CASSSRTGGSEQFF. CDR3 coding DNA: TGTGCCAGCAGCTCCCGAACTGGTGGGAGTGAGCAGTTCTTC.

This clonotype came up many times. CDR3 in amino acids: CASSWGTAYNEQFF. The CDR3 nucleotides are TGCGCCAGCAGCTGGGGGACAGCCTACAATGAGCAGTTCTTC. The chain uses TRBV5-1 and TRBJ2-1; 7 bases agree with TRBD1. V was clipped by 3 bases and J by 2 bases; unmatched bases: 2. There are 14 residues in the CDR3. CDR1 and CDR2 from the germline V gene are SGHRS and YFSETQ.

The rearrangement uses TRBV7-9 and TRBJ2-1, with 9 bases fitting TRBD1. This CDR3 is built from 14 residues. The trim removed 7 bases at V and 6 bases at J, leaving 7 bases unmatched. Germline CDR1 reads SEHNR; CDR2 reads FQNEAQ (reference sequence). CDR3 loop: CASMTGTGSNEQFF. The CDR3 coding sequence is TGTGCCAGCATGACGGGGACAGGGAGCAATGAGCAGTTCTTC.

This clonotype has at least ten counts. The genes are TRBV7-3 and TRBJ2-1; TRBD2 aligns across 7 bases. Germline trimming cut 4 bases from V and 0 bases from J; bases unmatched to any gene: 6. Per the germline V gene, CDR1 is SGHTA and CDR2 is FQGTGA. This CDR3 comprises 16 residues. The CDR3 reads CASSSHGGSSYNEQFF. The DNA of the CDR3 is TGTGCCAGCAGCTCTCACGGGGGGAGCTCCTACAATGAGCAGTTCTTC.

This clonotype occurred a few times. The chain combines TRBV20-1 with TRBJ2-1; possibly TRBD2 for D (5 bases). The length of the CDR3 is 14 residues. CDR1 and CDR2 (germline): DFQATT, SNEGSKA (reference sequence). Between the trimmed V and J ends, which lost 5 bases and 0 bases, there was a span of 11 bases. CDR3 in DNA: TGCAGTGCTTCAGCGGAGAGCTCCTACAATGAGCAGTTCTTC. This sequence encodes CSASAESSYNEQFF.

V is TRBV12-3 or TRBV12-4 and J is TRBJ1-1; D not certain. This CDR3 has 14 residues. The ends were cut back, 3 bases at V and 1 base at J, with 9 bases in the middle. CDR3 nucleotide sequence: TGTGCCAGCAGTTTGTACAGAAGGAACACTGAAGCTTTCTTT. This gives the protein CASSLYRRNTEAFF.

The rearrangement uses TRBV18 and TRBJ1-2, with 8 bases lining up with TRBD1. This CDR3 comprises 15 residues. V trimming: 0 bases; J trimming: 5 bases; junction bases outside the gene matches: 5. Germline-derived CDR1 and CDR2 are KGHSH and LQKENI. CDR3 in amino acids: CASSPPSRQGYGYTF. The CDR3 DNA follows: TGTGCCAGCTCACCACCGTCTAGACAGGGGTATGGCTACACCTTC. Filled out from reference TRBV18 and TRBJ1-2, the complete variable domain reads NAGVMQNPRHLVRRRGQEARLRCSPMKGHSHVYWYRQLPEEGLKFMVYLQKENIIDESGMPKERFSAEFPKEGPSILRIQQVVRGDSAAYFCASSPPSRQGYGYTFGSGTRLTVV.

This clonotype has a handful of counts. The chain recombines TRBV6-1 with TRBJ1-1; D is uncertain. The germline CDR1 and CDR2 sequences are MNHNS and SASEGT. The CDR3 is 12 amino acids. The ends were cut back, 2 bases at V and 9 bases at J, with 10 bases in the middle. CDR3 loop: CASSENSPQAFF. CDR3 coding DNA: TGTGCCAGCAGTGAAAACTCGCCCCAAGCTTTCTTT.

This clonotype has more than one count but fewer than ten. This chain uses TRBV30 with TRBJ2-5; D unresolved. From germline, CDR1 is GTSNPN and CDR2 SVGIG (reference sequence). The V gene lost 1 base and the J gene lost 5 bases, with 8 bases spanning the gap. CDR3 length: 12 amino acids. The CDR3 protein is CAWSAPLETQYF. CDR3 nucleotide sequence: TGTGCCTGGAGTGCTCCCCTCGAGACCCAGTACTTC.

This clonotype appeared a few times. The chain carries TRBV20-1 and TRBJ2-5; TRBD2 is a possible D gene (6 bases). From germline, CDR1 is DFQATT and CDR2 SNEGSKA (reference sequence). This CDR3 has 12 amino acids. V lost 3 bases to trimming and J lost 2 bases, with 7 bases between them. CDR3 in DNA: TGCAGTGCTAGCGGGGGACAAGAGACCCAGTACTTC. Translated: CSASGGQETQYF.

This clonotype was seen only a few times. The chain recombines TRBV9 with TRBJ2-1, with 8 bases identical to TRBD1. The CDR3 covers 16 residues. Germline V gene sequence: CDR1 SGDLS, CDR2 YYNGEE. V lost 4 bases to trimming and J lost 8 bases; unmatched junction nucleotides: 14. CDR3 amino acids: CASSRYPGQDRDEQFF. CDR3 nucleotide sequence: TGTGCCAGCAGCCGTTACCCGGGACAGGACCGCGATGAGCAGTTCTTC.

This sequence joins TRBV28 and TRBJ2-1; D remains unclear. The germline V gene has CDR1 MDHEN and CDR2 SYDVKM. V was clipped by 7 bases and J by 5 bases, with 18 bases between them. The CDR3 spans 15 residues. DNA of the CDR3: TGTGCCAGCATCCCCCCTGCTGCGGAGCACAATGAGCAGTTCTTC. Translation gives CASIPPAAEHNEQFF.